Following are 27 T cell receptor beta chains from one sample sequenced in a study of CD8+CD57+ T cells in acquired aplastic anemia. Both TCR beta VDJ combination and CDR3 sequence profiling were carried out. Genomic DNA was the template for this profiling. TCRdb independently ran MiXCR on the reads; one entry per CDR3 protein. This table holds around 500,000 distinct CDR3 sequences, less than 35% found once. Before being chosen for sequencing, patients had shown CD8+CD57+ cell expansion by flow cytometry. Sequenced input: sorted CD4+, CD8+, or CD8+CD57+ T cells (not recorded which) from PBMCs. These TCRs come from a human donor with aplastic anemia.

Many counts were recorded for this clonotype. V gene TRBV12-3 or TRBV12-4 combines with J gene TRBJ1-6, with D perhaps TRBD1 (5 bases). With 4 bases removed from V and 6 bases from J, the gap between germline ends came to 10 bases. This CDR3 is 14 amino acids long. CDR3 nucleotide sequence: TGTGCCAGCAGTTCCAGGGTTTTTAATTCACCCCTCCACTTT. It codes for CASSSRVFNSPLHF.

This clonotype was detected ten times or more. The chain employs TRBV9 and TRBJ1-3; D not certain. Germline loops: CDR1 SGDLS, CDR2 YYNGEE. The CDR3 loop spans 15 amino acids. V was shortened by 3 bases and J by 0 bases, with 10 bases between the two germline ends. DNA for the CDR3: TGTGCCAGCAGCGCTCCTCCGGGCTCTGGAAACACCATATATTTT. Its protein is CASSAPPGSGNTIYF.

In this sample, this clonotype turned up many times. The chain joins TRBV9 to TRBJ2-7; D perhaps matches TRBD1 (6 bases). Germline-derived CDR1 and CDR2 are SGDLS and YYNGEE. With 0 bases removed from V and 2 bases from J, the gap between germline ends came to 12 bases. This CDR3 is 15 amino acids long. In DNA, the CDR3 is TGTGCCAGCAGCGTAGCTCAGGGGTTCACCTACGAGCAGTACTTC. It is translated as CASSVAQGFTYEQYF.

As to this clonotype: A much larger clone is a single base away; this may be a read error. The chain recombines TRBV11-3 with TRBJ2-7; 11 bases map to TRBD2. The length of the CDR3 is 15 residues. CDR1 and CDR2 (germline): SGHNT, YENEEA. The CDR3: CASSARTSGLGEQHF. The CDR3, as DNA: TGTGCCAGCAGCGCTAGGACTAGCGGGCTTGGAGAGCAGCACTTC.

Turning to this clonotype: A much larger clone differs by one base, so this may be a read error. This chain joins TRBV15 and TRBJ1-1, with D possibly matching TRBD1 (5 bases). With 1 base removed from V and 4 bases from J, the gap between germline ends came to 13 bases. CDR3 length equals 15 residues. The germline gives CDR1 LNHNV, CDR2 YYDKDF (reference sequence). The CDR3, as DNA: TGTGCCACCAGCAGAGTGACGGGGGGAGGCACTGAAGCTTTCTTT. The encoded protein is CATSRVTGGGTEAFF.

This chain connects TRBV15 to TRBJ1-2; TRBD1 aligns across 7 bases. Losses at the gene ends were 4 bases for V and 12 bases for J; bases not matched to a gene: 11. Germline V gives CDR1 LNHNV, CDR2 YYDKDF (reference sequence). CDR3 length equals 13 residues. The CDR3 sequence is CATSTDRVRGNTF. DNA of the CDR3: TGTGCCACCAGCACCGACAGGGTTCGTGGAAACACCTTC. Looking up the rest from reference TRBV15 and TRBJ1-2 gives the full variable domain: DAMVIQNPRYQVTQFGKPVTLSCSQTLNHNVMYWYQQKSSQAPKLLFHYYDKDFNNEADTPDNFQSRRPNTSFCFLDIRSPGLGDTAMYLCATSTDRVRGNTFGSGTRLTVV.

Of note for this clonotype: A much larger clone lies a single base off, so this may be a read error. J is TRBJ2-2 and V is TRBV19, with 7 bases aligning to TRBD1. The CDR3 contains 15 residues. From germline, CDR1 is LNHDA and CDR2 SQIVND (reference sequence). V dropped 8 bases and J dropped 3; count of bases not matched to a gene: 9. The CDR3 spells CASGKDRFDTGELFF. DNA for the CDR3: TGTGCCAGTGGGAAGGACAGGTTTGACACCGGGGAGCTGTTTTTT. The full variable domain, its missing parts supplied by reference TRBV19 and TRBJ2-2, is DGGITQSPKYLFRKEGQNVTLSCEQNLNHDAMYWYRQDPGQGLRLIYYSQIVNDFQKGDIAEGYSVSREKKESFPLTVTSAQKNPTAFYLCASGKDRFDTGELFFGEGSRLTVL.

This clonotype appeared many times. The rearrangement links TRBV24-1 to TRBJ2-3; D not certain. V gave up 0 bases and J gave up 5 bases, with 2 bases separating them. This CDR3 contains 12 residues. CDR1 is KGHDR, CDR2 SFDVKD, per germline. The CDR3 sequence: CATSDLRDTQYF. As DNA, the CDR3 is TGTGCCACCAGTGATTTGCGAGATACGCAGTATTTT.

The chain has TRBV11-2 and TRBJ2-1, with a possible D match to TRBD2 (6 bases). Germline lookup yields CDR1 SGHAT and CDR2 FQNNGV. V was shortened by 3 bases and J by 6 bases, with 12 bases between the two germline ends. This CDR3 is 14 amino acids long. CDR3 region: CASSFGTLANEQFF. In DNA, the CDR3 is TGTGCCAGCAGCTTCGGGACTCTGGCCAATGAGCAGTTCTTC.

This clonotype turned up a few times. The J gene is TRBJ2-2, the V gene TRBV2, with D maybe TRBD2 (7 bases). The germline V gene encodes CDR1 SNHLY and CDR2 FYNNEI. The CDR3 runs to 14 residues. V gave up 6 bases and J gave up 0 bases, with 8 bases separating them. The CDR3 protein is CASRGGANTGELFF. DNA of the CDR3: TGTGCCAGCAGAGGGGGGGCGAACACCGGGGAGCTGTTTTTT.

In nucleotides, the CDR3 is TGTGCCATCAGATCGACAGGGAACAATCAGCCCCAGCATTTT. Amino acids: CAIRSTGNNQPQHF. The rearrangement uses TRBV10-3 and TRBJ1-5; 7 bases align to TRBD1. In germline, CDR1 is ENHRY, CDR2 SYGVKD. CDR3 length equals 14 residues. V lost 6 bases and J lost 3; bases outside the gene matches: 5.

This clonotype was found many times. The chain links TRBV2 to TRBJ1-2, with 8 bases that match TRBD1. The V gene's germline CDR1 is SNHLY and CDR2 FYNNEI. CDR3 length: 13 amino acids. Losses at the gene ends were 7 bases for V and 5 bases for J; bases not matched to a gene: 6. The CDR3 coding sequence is TGTGCCAGCAAGGGGACAGGCGCGTATGGCTACACCTTC. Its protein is CASKGTGAYGYTF.

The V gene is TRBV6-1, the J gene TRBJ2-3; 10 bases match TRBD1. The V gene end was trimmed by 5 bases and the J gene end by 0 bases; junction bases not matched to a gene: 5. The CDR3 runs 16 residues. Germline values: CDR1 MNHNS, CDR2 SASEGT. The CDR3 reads CASSTTGQGSTDTQYF. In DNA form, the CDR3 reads TGTGCCAGCAGTACTACGGGACAGGGGAGCACAGATACGCAGTATTTT.

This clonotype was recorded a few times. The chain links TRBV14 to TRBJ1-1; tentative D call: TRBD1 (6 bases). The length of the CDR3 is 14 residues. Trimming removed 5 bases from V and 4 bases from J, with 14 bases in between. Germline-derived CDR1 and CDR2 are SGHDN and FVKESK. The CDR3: CASSITGSVTEAFF. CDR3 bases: TGTGCCAGCAGCATAACAGGGTCCGTCACTGAAGCTTTCTTT.

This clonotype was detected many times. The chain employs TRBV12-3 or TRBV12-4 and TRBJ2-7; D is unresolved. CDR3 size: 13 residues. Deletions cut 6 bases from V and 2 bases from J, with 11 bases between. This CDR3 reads CASSGTATYEQYF. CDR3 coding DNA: TGTGCCAGCAGCGGAACAGCAACCTACGAGCAGTACTTC.

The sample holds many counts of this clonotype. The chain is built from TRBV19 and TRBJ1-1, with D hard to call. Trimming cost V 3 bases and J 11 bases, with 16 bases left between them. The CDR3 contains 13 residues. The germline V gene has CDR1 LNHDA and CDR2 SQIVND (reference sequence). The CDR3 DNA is TGTGCCAGTAGTATGAGGCAGACCTCGAACGCTTTCTTT. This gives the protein CASSMRQTSNAFF. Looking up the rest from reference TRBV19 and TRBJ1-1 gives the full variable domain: DGGITQSPKYLFRKEGQNVTLSCEQNLNHDAMYWYRQDPGQGLRLIYYSQIVNDFQKGDIAEGYSVSREKKESFPLTVTSAQKNPTAFYLCASSMRQTSNAFFGQGTRLTVV.

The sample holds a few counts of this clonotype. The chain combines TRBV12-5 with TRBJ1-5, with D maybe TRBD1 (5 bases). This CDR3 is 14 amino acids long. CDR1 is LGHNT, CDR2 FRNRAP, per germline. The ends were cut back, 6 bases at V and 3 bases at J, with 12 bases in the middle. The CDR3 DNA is TGTGCTAGTGGCCCCGGGGGACCCAATCAGCCCCAGCATTTT. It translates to CASGPGGPNQPQHF.

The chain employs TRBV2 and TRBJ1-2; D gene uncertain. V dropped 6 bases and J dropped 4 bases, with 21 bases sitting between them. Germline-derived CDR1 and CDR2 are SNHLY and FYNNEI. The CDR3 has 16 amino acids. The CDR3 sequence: CASSLRSSGRPYGYTF. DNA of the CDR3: TGTGCCAGCAGCCTAAGATCATCTGGACGGCCCTATGGCTACACCTTC.

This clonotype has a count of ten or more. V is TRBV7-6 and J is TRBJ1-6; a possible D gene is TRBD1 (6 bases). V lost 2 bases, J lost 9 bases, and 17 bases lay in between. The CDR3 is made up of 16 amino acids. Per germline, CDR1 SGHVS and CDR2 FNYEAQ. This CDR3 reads CASSLSIEGVSSPLHF. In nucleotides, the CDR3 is TGTGCCAGCAGCTTATCTATAGAGGGGGTTAGTTCACCCCTCCACTTT.

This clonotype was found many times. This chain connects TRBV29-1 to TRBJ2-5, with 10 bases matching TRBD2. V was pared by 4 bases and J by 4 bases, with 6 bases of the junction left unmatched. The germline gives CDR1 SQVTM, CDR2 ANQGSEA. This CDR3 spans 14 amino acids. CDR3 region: CSVVRAGGPETQYF. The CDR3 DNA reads TGCAGCGTTGTAAGAGCGGGAGGGCCAGAGACCCAGTACTTC.

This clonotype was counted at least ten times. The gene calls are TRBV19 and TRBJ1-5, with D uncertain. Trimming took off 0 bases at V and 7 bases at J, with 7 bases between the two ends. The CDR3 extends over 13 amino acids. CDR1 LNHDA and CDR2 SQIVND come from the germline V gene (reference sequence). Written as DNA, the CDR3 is TGTGCCAGTAGTATAGATTGGGGACAGCCCCAGCATTTT. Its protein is CASSIDWGQPQHF. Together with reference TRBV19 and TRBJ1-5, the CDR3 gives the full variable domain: DGGITQSPKYLFRKEGQNVTLSCEQNLNHDAMYWYRQDPGQGLRLIYYSQIVNDFQKGDIAEGYSVSREKKESFPLTVTSAQKNPTAFYLCASSIDWGQPQHFGDGTRLSIL.

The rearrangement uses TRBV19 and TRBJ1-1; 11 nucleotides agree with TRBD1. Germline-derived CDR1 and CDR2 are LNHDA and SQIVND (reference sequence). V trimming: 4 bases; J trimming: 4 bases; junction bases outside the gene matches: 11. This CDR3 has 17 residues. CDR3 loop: CASSTIGQGALGTEAFF. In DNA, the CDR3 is TGTGCCAGTAGTACGATTGGACAGGGGGCTTTGGGCACTGAAGCTTTCTTT.

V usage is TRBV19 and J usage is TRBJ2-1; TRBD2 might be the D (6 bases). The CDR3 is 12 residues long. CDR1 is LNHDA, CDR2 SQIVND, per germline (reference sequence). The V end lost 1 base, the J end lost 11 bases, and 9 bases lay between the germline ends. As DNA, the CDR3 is TGTGCCAGTAGTATAGGGGGGGTTCAGCAGTTCTTC. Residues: CASSIGGVQQFF.

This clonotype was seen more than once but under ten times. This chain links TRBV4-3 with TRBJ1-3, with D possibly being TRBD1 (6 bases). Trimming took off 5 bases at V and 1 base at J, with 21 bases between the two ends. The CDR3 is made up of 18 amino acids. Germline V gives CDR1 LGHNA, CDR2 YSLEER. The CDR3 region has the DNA TGCGCCAGCAGCTCACTGGGAACAGGGAGTTTTTCTGGAAACACCATATATTTT. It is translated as CASSSLGTGSFSGNTIYF.

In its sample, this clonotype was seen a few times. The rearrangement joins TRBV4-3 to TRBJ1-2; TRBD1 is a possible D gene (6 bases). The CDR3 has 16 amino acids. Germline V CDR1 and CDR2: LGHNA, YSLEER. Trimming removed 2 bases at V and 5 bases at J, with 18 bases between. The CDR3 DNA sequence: TGCGCCAGCAGCCAAAGAGTCGCCATCCAGGGGTATGGCTACACCTTC. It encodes CASSQRVAIQGYGYTF.

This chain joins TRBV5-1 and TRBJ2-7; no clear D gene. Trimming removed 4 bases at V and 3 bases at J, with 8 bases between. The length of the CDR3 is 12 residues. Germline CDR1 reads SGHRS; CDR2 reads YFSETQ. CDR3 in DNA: TGCGCCAGCAGCCGGGTCAACTACGAGCAGTACTTC. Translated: CASSRVNYEQYF.

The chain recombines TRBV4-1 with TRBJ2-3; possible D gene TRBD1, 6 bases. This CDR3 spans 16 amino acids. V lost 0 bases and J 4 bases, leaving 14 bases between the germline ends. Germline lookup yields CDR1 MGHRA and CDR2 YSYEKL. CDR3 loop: CASSQDDRSRSDTQYF. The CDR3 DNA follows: TGCGCCAGCAGCCAAGATGACAGGTCCAGGTCAGATACGCAGTATTTT.